Below, one T cell receptor beta chain is given with its context. Data came from immunoSEQ multiplex PCR; TCRdb stores just in-frame clones and leaves some out. The profile shows 45,000 to 55,000 clones, 90% to 97% of them singletons. These data originate in a study of T cells after somatic rescue of genetic block. Trimming cost V 1 base and J 5 bases, with 6 bases left between them. This CDR3 spans 14 amino acids. Germline values: CDR1 MNHEY, CDR2 SMNVEV (reference sequence). The clonotype comes from a child under two years old. The rearrangement joins TRBV27 to TRBJ1-6; TRBD1 is a possible D gene (6 bases). The specimen sequenced was peripheral blood mononuclear cells (PBMCs). DNA of the CDR3: TGTGCCAGCAGTTTATGGGACAATAATTCACCCCTCCACTTT. Amino acids: CASSLWDNNSPLHF.